The clone carrying this TCR beta chain was found once. TCRdb's copy holds only in-frame clones and misses some; the assay was immunoSEQ multiplex PCR. Of more than 75,000 clones listed, over 85% are singletons. This entry comes from a study of siplizumab effects on memory and regulatory T cells. The sample consisted of CD8+ T cells sorted from blood. The sequence was obtained from a human donor in good health.

Here the CDR3 DNA reads TGTGCCAGCAGCTTAGAAGGGGACACCGGGGAGCTGTTTTTT. Amino acid sequence: CASSLEGDTGELFF. V usage is TRBV7-6 and J usage is TRBJ2-2, with D perhaps TRBD1 (5 bases). Deletions cut 1 base from V and 3 bases from J, with 6 bases between. Germline CDR1 reads SGHVS; CDR2 reads FNYEAQ. The CDR3 has 14 amino acids.